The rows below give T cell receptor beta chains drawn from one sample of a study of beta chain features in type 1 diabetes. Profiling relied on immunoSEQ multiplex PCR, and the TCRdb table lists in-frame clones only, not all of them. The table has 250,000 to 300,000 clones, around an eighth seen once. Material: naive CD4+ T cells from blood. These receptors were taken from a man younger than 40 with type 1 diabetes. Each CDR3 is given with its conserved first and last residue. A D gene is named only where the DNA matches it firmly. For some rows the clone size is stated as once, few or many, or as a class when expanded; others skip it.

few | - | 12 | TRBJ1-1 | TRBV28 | TGTGCCAGCAGTAAGCACTGGAGTGAAGCTTTCTTT | CASSKHWSEAFF
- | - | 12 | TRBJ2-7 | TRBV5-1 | TGCGCCAGCAGCTCTCAGGGGTACGAGCAGTACTTC | CASSSQGYEQYF
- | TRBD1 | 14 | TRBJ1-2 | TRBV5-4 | TGTGCCAGCAGCTTTGATACAGGGGGCGCAGGCTACACCTTC | CASSFDTGGAGYTF
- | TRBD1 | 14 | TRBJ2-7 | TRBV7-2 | TGTGCCAGCAGAATGACAGGGAGCTCCTACGAGCAGTACTTC | CASRMTGSSYEQYF
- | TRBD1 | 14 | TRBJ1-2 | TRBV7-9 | TGTGCCAGCGGAGTACAGGGGGCTACCTATGGCTACACCTTC | CASGVQGATYGYTF
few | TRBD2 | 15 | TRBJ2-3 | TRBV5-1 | TGCGCCAGCAGCTTGGATAGCGGGAGCACAGATACGCAGTATTTT | CASSLDSGSTDTQYF
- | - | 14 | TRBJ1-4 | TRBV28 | TGTGCCAGCAGTGGAGGGACAACTAATGAAAAACTGTTTTTT | CASSGGTTNEKLFF
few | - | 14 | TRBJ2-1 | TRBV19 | TGTGCCAGTACCCGGGGAAACTCCTACAATGAGCAGTTCTTC | CASTRGNSYNEQFF
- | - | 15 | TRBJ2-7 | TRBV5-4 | TGTGCCAGCAGCTCCGGGGAGGTGGGCGCCTACGAGCAGTACTTC | CASSSGEVGAYEQYF
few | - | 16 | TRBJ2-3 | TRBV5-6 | TGTGCCAGCAGCCTCATCATCCGGGGGAACACAGATACGCAGTATTTT | CASSLIIRGNTDTQYF
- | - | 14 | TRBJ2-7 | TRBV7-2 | TGTGCCAGCAGCTTAAGGCGGAGCTCCTACGAGCAGTACTTC | CASSLRRSSYEQYF
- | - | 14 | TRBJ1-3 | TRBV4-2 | TGTGCCAGCAGCCAAGAGTCAGGCAGCTACACCATATATTTT | CASSQESGSYTIYF
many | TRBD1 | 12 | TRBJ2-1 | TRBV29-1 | TGCAGCCTATGGGACAGGGCGGGTGAGCAGTTCTTC | CSLWDRAGEQFF
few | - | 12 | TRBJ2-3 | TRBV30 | TGTGCCTGGAGCCCTTTGTCTGATACGCAGTATTTT | CAWSPLSDTQYF
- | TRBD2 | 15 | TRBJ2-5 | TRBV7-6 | TGTGCCAGCAGCAGCCCTAGCGGGAGGCTAAAGACCCAGTACTTC | CASSSPSGRLKTQYF
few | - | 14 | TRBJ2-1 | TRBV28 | TGTGCCAGCAGACCCGGAGGGCACTACAATGAGCAGTTCTTC | CASRPGGHYNEQFF
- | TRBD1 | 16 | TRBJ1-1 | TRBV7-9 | TGTGCCAGCAGCTTAAGGGGGACAGGGGCCTACGAGGTGGCTTTCTTT | CASSLRGTGAYEVAFF
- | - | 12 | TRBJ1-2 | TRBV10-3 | TGTGCCATCAGTGAGTTCCGACAGGGCTACACCTTC | CAISEFRQGYTF
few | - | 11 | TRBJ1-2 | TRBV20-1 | TGCAGTGCTAGGGGAGTCTATGGCTACACCTTC | CSARGVYGYTF
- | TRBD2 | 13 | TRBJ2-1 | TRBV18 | TGTGCCAGCTCCCTCGGGACTAGCGGGGAGCAGTTCTTC | CASSLGTSGEQFF
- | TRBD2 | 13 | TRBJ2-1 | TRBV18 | TGTGCCAGCTCACCAGCGGGGGGGAATGAGCAGTTCTTC | CASSPAGGNEQFF
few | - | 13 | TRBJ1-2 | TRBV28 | TGTGCCAGCAAAGCACGGACAAAGTATGGCTACACCTTC | CASKARTKYGYTF
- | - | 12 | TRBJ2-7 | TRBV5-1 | TGCGCCAGCAGCGCAGTAGGGGCCGAGCAGTACTTC | CASSAVGAEQYF
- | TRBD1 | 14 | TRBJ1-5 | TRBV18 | TGTGCCAGCTCAGCGACAGGGGTAAATCAGCCCCAGCATTTT | CASSATGVNQPQHF
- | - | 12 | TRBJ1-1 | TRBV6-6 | TGTGCCAGCAGTATAATGAACACTGAAGCTTTCTTT | CASSIMNTEAFF
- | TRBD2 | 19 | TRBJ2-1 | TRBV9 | TGTGCCAGCAGCGTATCTTGGCGGGGGAACCTCGGACGACAGAATGAGCAGTTCTTC | CASSVSWRGNLGRQNEQFF
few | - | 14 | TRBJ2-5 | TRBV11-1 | TGTGCCAGCAGCAAAGAGCGGAGCCAAGAGACCCAGTACTTC | CASSKERSQETQYF
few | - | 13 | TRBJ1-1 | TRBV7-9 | TGTGCCAGCAGCCTCAGTGGGAACACTGAAGCTTTCTTT | CASSLSGNTEAFF
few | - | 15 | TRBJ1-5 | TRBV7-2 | TGTGCCAGCAGCTTATGGGCCGGCGGGGATCAGCCCCAGCATTTT | CASSLWAGGDQPQHF
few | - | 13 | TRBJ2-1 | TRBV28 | TGTGCCAGCAGTTTACTCAGCGGAAATGAGCAGTTCTTC | CASSLLSGNEQFF
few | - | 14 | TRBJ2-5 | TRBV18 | TGTGCCAGCTCACAGGGGATCATCGGAGAGACCCAGTACTTC | CASSQGIIGETQYF
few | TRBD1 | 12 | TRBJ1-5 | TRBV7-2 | TGTGCCAGCAGGGAAGGGGGCCGGCCCCAGCATTTT | CASREGGRPQHF
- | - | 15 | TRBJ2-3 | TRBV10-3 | TGTGCCATCAGTGAACAAGTAGTCCCGGGAGTAACGCAGTATTTT | CAISEQVVPGVTQYF
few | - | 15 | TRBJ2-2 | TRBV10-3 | TGTGCCATCAGTGAGTCGCAGGGCGGCACCGGGGAGCTGTTTTTT | CAISESQGGTGELFF
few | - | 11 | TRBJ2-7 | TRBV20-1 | TGCAGTGCTTGGACAAGGATAGAGCAGTACTTC | CSAWTRIEQYF
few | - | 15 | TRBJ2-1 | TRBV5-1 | TGCGCCAGCAGCTTCACGGCTAGACGAGGCAATGAGCAGTTCTTC | CASSFTARRGNEQFF
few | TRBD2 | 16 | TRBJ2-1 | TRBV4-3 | TGCGCCAGCAGCCAAGGAGGAGGGAGGGCCTCCGATGAGCAGTTCTTC | CASSQGGGRASDEQFF
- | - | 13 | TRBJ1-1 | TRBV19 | TGTGCCAGTACCTCTAACGGCAGGGCTGAAGCTTTCTTT | CASTSNGRAEAFF
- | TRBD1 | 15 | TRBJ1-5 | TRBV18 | TGTGCCAGCTCCCTTGCCGGGACAGGGAATCAGCCCCAGCATTTT | CASSLAGTGNQPQHF
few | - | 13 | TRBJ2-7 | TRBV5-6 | TGTGCCAGCAGCTTTCAGAACGGGTACGAGCAGTACTTC | CASSFQNGYEQYF
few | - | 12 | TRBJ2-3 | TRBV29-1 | TGCAGCCTTCACCGAGGGACAGATACGCAGTATTTT | CSLHRGTDTQYF